Below are 9 T cell receptor beta chains sequenced from a single sample in a study of blood T cell repertoires in COVID-19. Profiling relied on immunoSEQ multiplex PCR, and the TCRdb table lists in-frame clones only, not all of them. The repertoire has approximately 250,000 clones, approximately 85% of them found once; the top ten carry under 4.5%. The sequenced sample consisted of peripheral blood. All receptors derive from a man aged 45-60 years with acute or convalescent COVID-19.

The chain is built from TRBV10-3 and TRBJ2-7; D gene uncertain. Germline values: CDR1 ENHRY, CDR2 SYGVKD. The CDR3 consists of 14 residues. With 6 bases removed from V and 1 base from J, the gap between germline ends came to 13 bases. CDR3 region: CAISEPTGSYEQYF. The CDR3 nucleotides read TGTGCCATCAGCGAACCGACGGGTTCCTACGAGCAGTACTTC.

The table lists this clone with a count of one. V usage is TRBV24-1 and J usage is TRBJ2-1; possible D gene TRBD2, 5 bases. With 7 bases removed from V and 4 bases from J, the gap between germline ends came to 16 bases. This CDR3 contains 15 residues. CDR1 and CDR2 from the germline V gene are KGHDR and SFDVKD. CDR3 sequence: CATSFRADSYNEQFF. The CDR3 coding sequence is TGTGCCACCAGCTTTCGAGCGGACTCTTACAATGAGCAGTTCTTC.

The chain recombines TRBV5-1 with TRBJ1-1; D possibly corresponds to TRBD1 (5 bases). This CDR3 has 12 amino acids. Germline V CDR1 and CDR2: SGHRS, YFSETQ. The V end was cut by 0 bases, the J end by 7 bases, with 7 bases between. The CDR3 nucleotides are TGCGCCAGCAGCTTGGAAACAGGTGAAGCTTTCTTT. It yields the protein CASSLETGEAFF.

The genes are TRBV5-1 and TRBJ2-6, with D possibly matching TRBD2 (7 bases). Germline V gene data show CDR1 as SGHRS and CDR2 as YFSETQ. The CDR3 extends over 16 amino acids. V lost 4 bases and J 0 bases, leaving 11 bases between the germline ends. This chain's CDR3 is CASSLGGVSGANVLTF. The CDR3 nucleotides read TGCGCCAGCAGCCTAGGGGGGGTCTCTGGGGCCAACGTCCTGACTTTC.

The rearrangement uses TRBV9 and TRBJ1-4; a possible D gene is TRBD1 (6 bases). Germline assignment: CDR1 SGDLS and CDR2 YYNGEE. The CDR3 consists of 15 residues. V lost 2 bases to trimming and J lost 0 bases, with 8 bases between them. The CDR3 spells CASSVGQSTNEKLFF. The CDR3 nucleotides read TGTGCCAGCAGCGTCGGACAGTCAACTAATGAAAAACTGTTTTTT.

The chain recombines TRBV4-1 with TRBJ2-1; 10 nucleotides line up with TRBD2. V was clipped by 4 bases and J by 1 base; unmatched bases: 7. This CDR3 is built from 17 residues. The germline V gene has CDR1 MGHRA and CDR2 YSYEKL. CDR3 coding DNA: TGCGCCAGCAGCCCCCTTGCTAGCGGGAGATCCTACAATGAGCAGTTCTTC. Protein product: CASSPLASGRSYNEQFF.

The chain couples TRBV5-1 to TRBJ2-5; unclear D gene. The CDR3 contains 14 residues. The germline V gene has CDR1 SGHRS and CDR2 YFSETQ. V was pared by 2 bases and J by 0 bases, with 8 bases between. The CDR3 here is CASSFNRDQETQYF. In DNA form, the CDR3 reads TGCGCCAGCAGCTTCAACAGAGACCAAGAGACCCAGTACTTC. Combining the CDR3 with reference TRBV5-1 and TRBJ2-5 gives the whole variable domain KAGVTQTPRYLIKTRGQQVTLSCSPISGHRSVSWYQQTPGQGLQFLFEYFSETQRNKGNFPGRFSGRQFSNSRSEMNVSTLELGDSALYLCASSFNRDQETQYFGPGTRLLVL.

CDR3 region: CASSDSIPDTQYF. The CDR3 DNA reads as TGCGCCAGCAGTGATTCCATTCCAGATACGCAGTATTTT. V gene TRBV10-1 combines with J gene TRBJ2-3; D gene ambiguous. CDR1 WNHNN and CDR2 SYGVQD come from the germline V gene (reference sequence). The CDR3 extends over 13 amino acids. Trimming shortened V by 3 bases and J by 4 bases, and 8 bases separated the two germline ends.

This clone has a handful of counts. The rearrangement links TRBV6-5 to TRBJ1-1; D possibly corresponds to TRBD1 (6 bases). CDR3 length: 15 amino acids. Germline-derived CDR1 and CDR2 are MNHEY and SVGAGI. The ends were cut back, 0 bases at V and 6 bases at J, with 14 bases in the middle. CDR3 in DNA: TGTGCCAGCAGTTACTCGATGGGGGCCCGGGCTGAAGCTTTCTTT. Translated: CASSYSMGARAEAFF.